Below are 9 T cell receptor beta chains sequenced from a single sample in a study of blood T cell repertoires in COVID-19. The data were produced by immunoSEQ multiplex PCR, yet TCRdb's version contains in-frame clones alone and is incomplete. Among over 55,000 clones, 75% to 85% were seen once, and the ten largest hold 25% to 40%. Sequenced material: peripheral blood. The receptors come from a human donor in a cohort sampled during active COVID-19.

The genes are TRBV11-1 and TRBJ2-2; 9 bases are shared with TRBD1. There are 15 residues in the CDR3. Per germline, CDR1 SGHAT and CDR2 FQDESV (reference sequence). V was clipped by 4 bases and J by 4 bases; unmatched bases: 4. The CDR3 loop is CASSYRGLGTGELFF. CDR3 bases: TGTGCCAGCAGCTACAGGGGGCTGGGCACCGGGGAGCTGTTTTTT.

V usage is TRBV4-2 and J usage is TRBJ1-1; TRBD1 matches 7 bases. Trimming took 0 bases from V and 5 from J; bases not matched to a gene: 9. Germline V gene data show CDR1 as LGHNA and CDR2 as YNFKEQ. The CDR3 sequence is 16 residues long. The CDR3 spells CASSQDQRGPWTEAFF. The CDR3 region has the DNA TGTGCCAGCAGCCAAGATCAAAGGGGGCCATGGACTGAAGCTTTCTTT.

V is TRBV30 and J is TRBJ1-1; 8 bases align to TRBD1. This CDR3 is built from 14 residues. V lost 1 base to trimming and J lost 4 bases; unmatched junction nucleotides: 5. CDR1 is GTSNPN, CDR2 SVGIG, per germline (reference sequence). The CDR3: CAWSGQGSGTEAFF. CDR3 in DNA: TGTGCCTGGAGTGGACAGGGGTCGGGCACTGAAGCTTTCTTT.

This clone was counted many times. The chain links TRBV3-1 (or the pseudogene TRBV3-2) to TRBJ2-7; 14 positions agree with TRBD2. This CDR3 has 17 amino acids. V trimming: 2 bases; J trimming: 5 bases; junction bases outside the gene matches: 8. CDR1 and CDR2 from the germline V gene are LGHDT and YNNKEL (reference sequence). The CDR3 sequence: CASSQSRLAGGPDEQYF. The CDR3 DNA is TGTGCCAGCAGCCAATCCCGACTAGCGGGAGGGCCCGACGAGCAGTACTTC.

This clone occurred a few times. V is TRBV10-2 and J is TRBJ2-7; 9 nucleotides match TRBD1. CDR3 length: 15 amino acids. With V trimmed by 5 bases and J by 2 bases, 7 bases remained unmatched. Germline-derived CDR1 and CDR2 are WSHSY and SAAADI. This CDR3 reads CASSPGQGAPYEQYF. The CDR3 bases are TGCGCCAGCAGTCCGGGACAGGGAGCCCCCTACGAGCAGTACTTC.

J is TRBJ2-2 and V is TRBV4-1; D not resolved. Germline V lookup: CDR1 MGHRA, CDR2 YSYEKL. V lost 0 bases to trimming and J lost 5 bases, with 13 bases between them. The CDR3 is made up of 16 amino acids. This CDR3 reads CASSQDRGLATGELFF. Here the CDR3 DNA reads TGCGCCAGCAGCCAAGATCGAGGCCTCGCTACCGGGGAGCTGTTTTTT.

This sequence joins TRBV6-5 and TRBJ2-7, with TRBD1 identical over 8 bases. Germline-derived CDR1 and CDR2 are MNHEY and SVGAGI. V trimming: 0 bases; J trimming: 3 bases; junction bases outside the gene matches: 4. The CDR3 loop spans 15 amino acids. DNA for the CDR3: TGTGCCAGCAGTTACTCGGCCGGACAGGGCTACGAGCAGTACTTC. Amino acid sequence: CASSYSAGQGYEQYF.

This rearrangement joins TRBV7-2 to TRBJ2-1, with a tentative D call TRBD2 (6 bases). Trimming cost V 1 base and J 9 bases, with 13 bases left between them. Germline values: CDR1 SGHTA, CDR2 FQGNSA. CDR3 length equals 14 residues. CDR3 loop: CASSLGGRNLEQFF. In nucleotides, the CDR3 is TGTGCCAGCAGCTTAGGAGGGAGGAACCTTGAGCAGTTCTTC.

The chain couples TRBV10-3 to TRBJ2-7; a weak D match, TRBD1 (6 bases). CDR3 length equals 13 residues. Trimming pared 4 bases from V and 6 bases from J, leaving 13 bases between. CDR1 is ENHRY, CDR2 SYGVKD, per germline. This CDR3 is CAISAGAGREQYF. The CDR3 DNA follows: TGTGCCATCAGTGCAGGGGCAGGGCGCGAGCAGTACTTC.